One and the same sample provided the 9 T cell receptor beta chains below, sequenced in a study of vaccination effects on CD4 cells after COVID-19. The table came from immunoSEQ multiplex PCR; TCRdb's copy has only in-frame clones and leaves some out. The sample comprises about 79,000 clones, around 76% of which are singletons, and about 1.7% rests with the top ten. In the ViraFEST assay, antigen-specific CD4+ clonotypes were identified by expansion after peptide-pool stimulation. When ten to eleven days of culture had elapsed, CD4+ T cells were isolated. These receptors' targets are unknown. Material: CD4+ T cells from PBMCs cultured with HCoV-229E spike peptides, obtained before COVID-19 vaccination. The receptors shown here come from a human donor who received a COVID-19 vaccine.

The chain combines TRBV9 with TRBJ2-3; D may be TRBD2 (5 bases). CDR1 SGDLS and CDR2 YYNGEE come from the germline V gene. Trimming stripped 0 bases from V and 4 bases from J, with 15 bases between. CDR3 length: 16 residues. The CDR3: CASSVVPGSYPDTQYF. The CDR3 DNA follows: TGTGCCAGCAGCGTAGTGCCGGGGTCTTACCCAGATACGCAGTATTTT. Variable domain in full (rest from reference TRBV9 and TRBJ2-3): DSGVTQTPKHLITATGQRVTLRCSPRSGDLSVYWYQQSLDQGLQFLIQYYNGEERAKGNILERFSAQQFPDLHSELNLSSLELGDSALYFCASSVVPGSYPDTQYFGPGTRLTVL.

This clone was detected only a few times. V and J are TRBV30 and TRBJ1-2; TRBD1 agrees at 7 bases. After removal of 4 bases from V and 4 bases from J, the junction contained 9 bases not matched to a gene. The germline V gene has CDR1 GTSNPN and CDR2 SVGIG (reference sequence). The CDR3 is 14 residues long. CDR3 in amino acids: CAWTNPTGPYGYTF. The CDR3 DNA is TGTGCCTGGACGAACCCGACAGGGCCCTATGGCTACACCTTC.

The chain employs TRBV21-1 and TRBJ2-5; TRBD1, the table's D call, lacks a check against the DNA. TRBV21-1 is marked as a pseudogene. This CDR3 has 15 residues. The CDR3 sequence is CASSHPGHHRETQYF. The CDR3 DNA reads TGTGCCAGCAGCCACCCGGGACACCACCGGGAGACCCAGTACTTC.

V usage is TRBV19 and J usage is TRBJ2-5; tentative D call: TRBD1 (6 bases). The germline gives CDR1 LNHDA, CDR2 SQIVND (reference sequence). Between the trimmed V and J ends, which lost 3 bases and 5 bases, there was a span of 7 bases. This CDR3 is built from 12 residues. The CDR3 bases are TGTGCCAGTAGTATCAGGGGTGAGACCCAGTACTTC. This codes for CASSIRGETQYF.

This chain links TRBV24-1 with TRBJ1-5; D is uncertain. Trimming pared 9 bases from V and 0 bases from J, leaving 8 bases between. The CDR3 is made up of 13 amino acids. Germline lookup yields CDR1 KGHDR and CDR2 SFDVKD. CDR3 in amino acids: CATRKDSNQPQHF. The CDR3 nucleotides are TGTGCCACCCGAAAAGATAGCAATCAGCCCCAGCATTTT.

The V call is TRBV28, the J call TRBJ1-1; D possibly corresponds to TRBD1 (6 bases). Trimming left V 5 bases short and J 6 bases short, with 10 bases between. Germline assignment: CDR1 MDHEN and CDR2 SYDVKM. This CDR3 region has 12 residues. The CDR3 loop is CASSTRGAEAFF. The CDR3 DNA is TGTGCCAGCAGTACTAGGGGGGCTGAAGCTTTCTTT.

The rearrangement uses TRBV29-1 and TRBJ2-3; tentative D call: TRBD2 (6 bases). The germline gives CDR1 SQVTM, CDR2 ANQGSEA. Trimming removed 3 bases at V and 2 bases at J, with 9 bases between. This CDR3 comprises 13 residues. CDR3 nucleotide sequence: TGCAGCGTTGACCGCGGGAACACAGATACGCAGTATTTT. It encodes CSVDRGNTDTQYF.

The chain uses TRBV7-3 and TRBJ2-3; the D gene could be TRBD1 or TRBD2 (5 bases each). V was clipped by 4 bases and J by 0 bases, with 17 bases between them. This CDR3 region has 17 residues. CDR1 SGHTA and CDR2 FQGTGA come from the germline V gene. The CDR3, as DNA: TGTGCCAGCAGCTCCACCCCGGGACGGACTAGCACAGATACGCAGTATTTT. This translates into CASSSTPGRTSTDTQYF.

This chain connects TRBV5-6 to TRBJ1-6, with TRBD1 matching over 11 bases. The CDR3 length is 13 residues. Germline V gene data show CDR1 as SGHDT and CDR2 as YYEEEE. The ends lost 4 bases at V and 14 bases at J; junction bases unmatched: 5. The CDR3 sequence: CASSRDRGKSLHF. Written as DNA, the CDR3 is TGTGCCAGCAGCCGGGACAGGGGGAAGTCCCTCCACTTT.